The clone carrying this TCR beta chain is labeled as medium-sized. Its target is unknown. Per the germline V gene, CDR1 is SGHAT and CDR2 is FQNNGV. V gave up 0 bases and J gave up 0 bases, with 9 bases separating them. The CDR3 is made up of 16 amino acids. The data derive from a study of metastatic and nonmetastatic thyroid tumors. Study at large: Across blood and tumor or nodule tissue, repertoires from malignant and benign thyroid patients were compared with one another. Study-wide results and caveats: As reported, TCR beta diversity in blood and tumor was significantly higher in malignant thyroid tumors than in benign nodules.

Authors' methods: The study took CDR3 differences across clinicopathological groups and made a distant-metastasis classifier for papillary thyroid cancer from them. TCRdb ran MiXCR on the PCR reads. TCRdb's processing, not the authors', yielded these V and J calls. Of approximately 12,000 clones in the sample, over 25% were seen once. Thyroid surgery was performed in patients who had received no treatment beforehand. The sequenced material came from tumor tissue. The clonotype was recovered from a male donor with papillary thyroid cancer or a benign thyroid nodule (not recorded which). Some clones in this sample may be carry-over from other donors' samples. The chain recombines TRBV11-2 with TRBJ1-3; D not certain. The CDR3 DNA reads TGTGCCAGCAGCTTAGAGGAGGGCTACTCTGGAAACACCATATATTTT. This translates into CASSLEEGYSGNTIYF.